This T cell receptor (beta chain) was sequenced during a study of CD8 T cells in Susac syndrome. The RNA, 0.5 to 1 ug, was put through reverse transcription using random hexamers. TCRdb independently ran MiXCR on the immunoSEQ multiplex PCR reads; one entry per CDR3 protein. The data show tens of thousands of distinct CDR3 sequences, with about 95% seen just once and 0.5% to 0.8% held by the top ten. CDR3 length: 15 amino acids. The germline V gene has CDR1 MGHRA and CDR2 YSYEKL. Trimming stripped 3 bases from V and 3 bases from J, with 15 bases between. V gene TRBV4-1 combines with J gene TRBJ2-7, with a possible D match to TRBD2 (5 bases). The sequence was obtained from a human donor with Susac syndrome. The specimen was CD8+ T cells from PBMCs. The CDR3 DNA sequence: TGCGCCAGCAGCCAGTCGGACGGAGAGGGCTACGAGCAGTACTTC. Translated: CASSQSDGEGYEQYF.